This T cell receptor (beta chain) originates from a study of blood T cell repertoires in COVID-19. Turning to the study itself: Both acute and convalescent COVID-19 samples were obtained from the United States, Italy and Spain. The analysed material was cDNA or gDNA that came from T cells, B-cell-depleted T cells, or PBMCs.

Germline V CDR1 and CDR2: LNHDA, SQIVND (reference sequence). This CDR3 has 14 amino acids. V was pared by 5 bases and J by 7 bases, with 8 bases of the junction left unmatched. Original processing methods: Reference gene primers were amplified, and this amplification served to estimate nucleated cell counts. Produced via immunoSEQ multiplex PCR; TCRdb's table is partial and in-frame only. That table furnishes V, J and clone size, whereas the DNA furnished D and trimming. In the table there are approximately 260,000 clones, roughly nine tenths of which are singletons. The sample was peripheral blood. This receptor was obtained from a woman aged 40 to 50 who had recovered from COVID-19. V and J are TRBV19 and TRBJ2-1, with 7 nucleotides matching TRBD1. CDR3 in DNA: TGTGCCAGTAGTTTAGGACAGGTGGGTAATGAGCAGTTCTTC. Amino acid sequence: CASSLGQVGNEQFF.